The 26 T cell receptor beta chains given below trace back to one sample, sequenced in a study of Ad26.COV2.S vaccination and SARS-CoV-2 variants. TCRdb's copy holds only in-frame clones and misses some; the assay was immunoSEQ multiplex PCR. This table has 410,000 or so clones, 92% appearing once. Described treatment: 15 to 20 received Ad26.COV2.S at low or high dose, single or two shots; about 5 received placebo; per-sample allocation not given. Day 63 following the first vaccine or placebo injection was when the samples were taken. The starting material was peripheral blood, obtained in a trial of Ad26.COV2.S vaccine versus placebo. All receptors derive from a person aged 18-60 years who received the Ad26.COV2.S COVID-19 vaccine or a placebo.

The chain's CDR3 is CASSQPQGPLEQYF. CDR3 nucleotide sequence: TGTGCCAGCAGTCAACCTCAGGGGCCCCTAGAGCAGTACTTC. The chain has TRBV6-2 or TRBV6-3 and TRBJ2-7, with a possible D match to TRBD1 (6 bases). CDR1 and CDR2 (germline): MNHEY, SVGEGT. Deletions cut 5 bases from V and 7 bases from J, with 18 bases between. The CDR3 runs 14 residues.

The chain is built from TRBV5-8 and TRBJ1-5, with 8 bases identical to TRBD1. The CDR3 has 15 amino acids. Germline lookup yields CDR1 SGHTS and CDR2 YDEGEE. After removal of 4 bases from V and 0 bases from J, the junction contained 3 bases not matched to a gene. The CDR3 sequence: CASSHRGYSNQPQHF. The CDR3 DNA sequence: TGTGCCAGCAGCCACAGGGGGTATAGCAATCAGCCCCAGCATTTT.

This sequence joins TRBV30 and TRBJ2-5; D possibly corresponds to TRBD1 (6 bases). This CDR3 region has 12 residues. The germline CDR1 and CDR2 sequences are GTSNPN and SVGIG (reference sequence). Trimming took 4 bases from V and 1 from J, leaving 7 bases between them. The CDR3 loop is CAWKGGQETQYF. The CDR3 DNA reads TGTGCCTGGAAAGGGGGCCAAGAGACCCAGTACTTC.

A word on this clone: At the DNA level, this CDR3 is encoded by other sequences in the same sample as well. Here the CDR3 DNA reads TGTGCCAGCTCACCGACAGGAGGCTCCTACAATGAGCAGTTCTTC. Its protein product is CASSPTGGSYNEQFF. The V call is TRBV18, the J call TRBJ2-1; perhaps TRBD1 as D (6 bases). CDR1 and CDR2 (germline): KGHSH, LQKENI. Between the trimmed V and J ends, which lost 3 bases and 0 bases, there was a span of 9 bases. The CDR3 consists of 15 residues.

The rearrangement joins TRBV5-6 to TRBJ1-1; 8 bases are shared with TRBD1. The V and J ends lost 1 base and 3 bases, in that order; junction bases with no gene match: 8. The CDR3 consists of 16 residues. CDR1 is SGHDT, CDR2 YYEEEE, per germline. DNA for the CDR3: TGTGCCAGCAGCTTGAGTGTAGGACAGGGCTACACTGAAGCTTTCTTT. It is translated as CASSLSVGQGYTEAFF.

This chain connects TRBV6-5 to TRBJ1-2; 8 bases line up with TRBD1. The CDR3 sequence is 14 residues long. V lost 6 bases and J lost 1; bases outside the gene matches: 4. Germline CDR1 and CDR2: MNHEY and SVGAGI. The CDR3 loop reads CASRKQGVNYGYTF. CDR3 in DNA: TGTGCCAGCAGAAAACAGGGGGTTAACTATGGCTACACCTTC.

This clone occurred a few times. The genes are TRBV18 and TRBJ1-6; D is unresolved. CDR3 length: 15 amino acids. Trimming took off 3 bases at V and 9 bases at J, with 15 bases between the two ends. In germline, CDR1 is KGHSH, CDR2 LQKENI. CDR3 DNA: TGTGCCAGCTCACCCCAAAAAGGGCAAGGTTCACCCCTCCACTTT. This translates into CASSPQKGQGSPLHF. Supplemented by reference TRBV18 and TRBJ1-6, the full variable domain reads NAGVMQNPRHLVRRRGQEARLRCSPMKGHSHVYWYRQLPEEGLKFMVYLQKENIIDESGMPKERFSAEFPKEGPSILRIQQVVRGDSAAYFCASSPQKGQGSPLHFGNGTRLTVT.

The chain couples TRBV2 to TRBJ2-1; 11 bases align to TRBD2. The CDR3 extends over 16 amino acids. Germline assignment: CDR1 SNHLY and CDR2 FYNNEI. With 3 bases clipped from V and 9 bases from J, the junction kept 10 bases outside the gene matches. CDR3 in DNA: TGTGCCAGCAGTGATTTGGGTAGCGGGGGGGTTGGTGAGCAGTTCTTC. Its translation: CASSDLGSGGVGEQFF.

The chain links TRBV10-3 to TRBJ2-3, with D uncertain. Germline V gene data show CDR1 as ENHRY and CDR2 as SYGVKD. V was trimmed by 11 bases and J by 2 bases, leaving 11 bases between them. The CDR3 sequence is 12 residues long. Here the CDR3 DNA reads TGTGCCGTCGGTCCAACCACAGATACGCAGTATTTT. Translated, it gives CAVGPTTDTQYF.

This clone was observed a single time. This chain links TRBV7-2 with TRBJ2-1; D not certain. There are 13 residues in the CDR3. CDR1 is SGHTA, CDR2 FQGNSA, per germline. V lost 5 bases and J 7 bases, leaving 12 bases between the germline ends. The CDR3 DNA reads TGTGCCAGCAGCCGCCCCGCGATTAATGAGCAGTTCTTC. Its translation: CASSRPAINEQFF.

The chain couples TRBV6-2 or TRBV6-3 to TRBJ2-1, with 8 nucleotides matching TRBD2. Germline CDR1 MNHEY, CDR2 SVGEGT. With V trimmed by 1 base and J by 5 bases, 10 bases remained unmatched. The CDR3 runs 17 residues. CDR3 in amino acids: CASSYYGGAKSDNEQFF. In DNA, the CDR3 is TGTGCCAGCAGTTACTACGGGGGGGCGAAGTCCGACAATGAGCAGTTCTTC.

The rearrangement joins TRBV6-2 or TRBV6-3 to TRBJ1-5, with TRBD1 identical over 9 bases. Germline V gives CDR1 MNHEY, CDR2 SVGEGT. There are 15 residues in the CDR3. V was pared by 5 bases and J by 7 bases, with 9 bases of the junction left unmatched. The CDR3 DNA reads TGTGCCAGCAGTCTCCCAGGGACAGGGAGGCAGCCCCAGCATTTT. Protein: CASSLPGTGRQPQHF.

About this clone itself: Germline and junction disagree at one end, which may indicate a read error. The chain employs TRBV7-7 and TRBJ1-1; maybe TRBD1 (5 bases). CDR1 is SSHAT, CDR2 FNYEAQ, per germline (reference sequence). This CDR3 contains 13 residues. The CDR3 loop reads CASSLGENTEAFF. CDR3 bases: TGTGCTAGCAGCTTAGGGGAGAACACTGAAGCTTTCTTT.

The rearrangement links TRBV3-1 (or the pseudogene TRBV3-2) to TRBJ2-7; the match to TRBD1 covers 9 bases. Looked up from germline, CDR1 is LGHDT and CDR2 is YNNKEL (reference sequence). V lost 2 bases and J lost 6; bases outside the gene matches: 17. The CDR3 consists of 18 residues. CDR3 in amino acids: CASSQNQPRVYRGPEQYF. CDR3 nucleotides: TGTGCCAGCAGCCAAAATCAGCCAAGAGTTTACAGGGGGCCCGAGCAGTACTTC.

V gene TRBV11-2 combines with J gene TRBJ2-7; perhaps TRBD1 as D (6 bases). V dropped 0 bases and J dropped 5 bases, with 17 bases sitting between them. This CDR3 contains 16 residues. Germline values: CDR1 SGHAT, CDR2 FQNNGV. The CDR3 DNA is TGTGCCAGCAGCTTAGATCTTAACAGGGTAAATCACGAGCAGTACTTC. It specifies CASSLDLNRVNHEQYF.

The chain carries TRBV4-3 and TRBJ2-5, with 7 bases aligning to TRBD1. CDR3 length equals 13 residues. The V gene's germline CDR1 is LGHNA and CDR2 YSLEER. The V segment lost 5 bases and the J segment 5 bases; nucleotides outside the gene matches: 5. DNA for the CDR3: TGCGCCAGCAGCGAAAACAGGGGCGAGACCCAGTACTTC. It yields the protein CASSENRGETQYF.

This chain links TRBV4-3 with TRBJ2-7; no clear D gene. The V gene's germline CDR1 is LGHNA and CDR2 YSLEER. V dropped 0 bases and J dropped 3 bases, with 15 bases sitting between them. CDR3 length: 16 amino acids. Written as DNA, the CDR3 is TGCGCCAGCAGCCAAGATCTCATGTTTCCTTTCTACGAGCAGTACTTC. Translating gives CASSQDLMFPFYEQYF.

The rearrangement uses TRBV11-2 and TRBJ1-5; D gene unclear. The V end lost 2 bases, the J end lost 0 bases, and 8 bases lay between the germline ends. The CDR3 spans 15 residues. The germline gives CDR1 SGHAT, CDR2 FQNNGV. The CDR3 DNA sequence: TGTGCCAGCAGCTTATACGGATATAGCAATCAGCCCCAGCATTTT. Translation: CASSLYGYSNQPQHF.

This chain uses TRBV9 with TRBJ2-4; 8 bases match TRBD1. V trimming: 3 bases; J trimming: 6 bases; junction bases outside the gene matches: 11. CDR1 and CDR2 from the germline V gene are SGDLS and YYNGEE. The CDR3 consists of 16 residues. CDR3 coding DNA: TGTGCCAGCAGCGCAAACCAGGGGGCGCGGGGAAACATTCAGTACTTC. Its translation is CASSANQGARGNIQYF.

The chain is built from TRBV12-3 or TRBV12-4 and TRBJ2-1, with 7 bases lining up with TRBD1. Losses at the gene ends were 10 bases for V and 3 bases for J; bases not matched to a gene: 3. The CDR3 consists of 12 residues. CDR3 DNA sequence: TGTGCCACCAGGGACAGCTACAATGAGCAGTTCTTC. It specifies CATRDSYNEQFF.

Written as DNA, the CDR3 is TGTGCCAGCAGTTTACAGGAGACAGGGGGCTGGACAGATACGCAGTATTTT. Translating it yields CASSLQETGGWTDTQYF. The V call is TRBV28, the J call TRBJ2-3; 10 bases are a match to TRBD1. The V segment lost 2 bases and the J segment 3 bases; nucleotides outside the gene matches: 8. There are 17 residues in the CDR3. Germline V lookup: CDR1 MDHEN, CDR2 SYDVKM.

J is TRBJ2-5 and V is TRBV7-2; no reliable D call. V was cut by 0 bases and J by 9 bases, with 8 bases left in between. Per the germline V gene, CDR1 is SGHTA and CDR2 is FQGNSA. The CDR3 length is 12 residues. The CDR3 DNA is TGTGCCAGCAGCTTAGCCTCTCCACCCCAGTACTTC. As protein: CASSLASPPQYF.

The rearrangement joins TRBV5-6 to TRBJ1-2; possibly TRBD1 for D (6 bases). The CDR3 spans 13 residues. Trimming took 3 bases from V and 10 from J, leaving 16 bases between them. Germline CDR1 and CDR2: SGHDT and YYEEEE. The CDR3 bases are TGTGCCAGCAGCTCACCCGGACAGTCAGACTACACCTTC. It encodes CASSSPGQSDYTF.

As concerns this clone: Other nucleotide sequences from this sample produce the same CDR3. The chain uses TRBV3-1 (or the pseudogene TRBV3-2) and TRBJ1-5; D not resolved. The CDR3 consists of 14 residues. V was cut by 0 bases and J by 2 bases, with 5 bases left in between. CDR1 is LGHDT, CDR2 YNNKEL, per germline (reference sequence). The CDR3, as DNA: TGTGCCAGCAGCCAAGATAGGGGCAATCAGCCCCAGCATTTT. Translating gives CASSQDRGNQPQHF.

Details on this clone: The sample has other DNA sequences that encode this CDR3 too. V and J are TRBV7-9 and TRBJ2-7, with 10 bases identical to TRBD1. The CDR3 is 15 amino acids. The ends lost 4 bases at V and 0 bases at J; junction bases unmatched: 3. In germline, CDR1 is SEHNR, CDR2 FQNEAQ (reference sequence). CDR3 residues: CASSSGQGSSYEQYF. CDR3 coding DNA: TGTGCCAGCAGCTCGGGACAGGGGTCCTCCTACGAGCAGTACTTC.

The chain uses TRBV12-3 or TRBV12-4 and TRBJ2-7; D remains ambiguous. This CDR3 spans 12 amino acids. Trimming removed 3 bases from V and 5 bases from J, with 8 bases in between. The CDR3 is CASSLVGNEQYF. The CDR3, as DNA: TGTGCCAGCAGTTTGGTAGGGAACGAGCAGTACTTC.